The entry below describes one T cell receptor beta chain. Its matching antigen is unknown. Germline V gene sequence: CDR1 LGHDT, CDR2 YNNKEL (reference sequence). The germline V and J ends were trimmed by 0 bases and 9 bases, with 15 bases remaining between them. The CDR3 totals 15 residues. Using its own MiXCR run on the reads, TCRdb lists one record per CDR3 protein. The data show about 140,000 distinct CDR3 sequences, around 32% seen once. These data belong to a study of T cell repertoires in cytomegalovirus infection. Findings and caveats of the study: Summed public TCR beta family frequency identified CMV carriers bearing the relevant HLA. HLA-C-restricted CMV clonotypes gave the most frequent clonotype in two of eight donors.

The TCR sequence derives from a human donor in good health (CMV status not recorded). Some clones in this sample may be carry-over from other donors' samples. Sequenced material: CD8+ T cells from cultured PBMCs, taken from culture after CMV antigen stimulation. This rearrangement joins TRBV3-1 to TRBJ1-5, with D unresolved. In DNA, the CDR3 is TGTGCCAGCAGCCAAGATCAAGGGAGATCATGGCCCCAGCATTTT. Encoded protein: CASSQDQGRSWPQHF. Combining the CDR3 with reference TRBV3-1 and TRBJ1-5 gives the whole variable domain DTAVSQTPKYLVTQMGNDKSIKCEQNLGHDTMYWYKQDSKKFLKIMFSYNNKELIINETVPNRFSPKSPDKAHLNLHINSLELGDSAVYFCASSQDQGRSWPQHFGDGTRLSIL.